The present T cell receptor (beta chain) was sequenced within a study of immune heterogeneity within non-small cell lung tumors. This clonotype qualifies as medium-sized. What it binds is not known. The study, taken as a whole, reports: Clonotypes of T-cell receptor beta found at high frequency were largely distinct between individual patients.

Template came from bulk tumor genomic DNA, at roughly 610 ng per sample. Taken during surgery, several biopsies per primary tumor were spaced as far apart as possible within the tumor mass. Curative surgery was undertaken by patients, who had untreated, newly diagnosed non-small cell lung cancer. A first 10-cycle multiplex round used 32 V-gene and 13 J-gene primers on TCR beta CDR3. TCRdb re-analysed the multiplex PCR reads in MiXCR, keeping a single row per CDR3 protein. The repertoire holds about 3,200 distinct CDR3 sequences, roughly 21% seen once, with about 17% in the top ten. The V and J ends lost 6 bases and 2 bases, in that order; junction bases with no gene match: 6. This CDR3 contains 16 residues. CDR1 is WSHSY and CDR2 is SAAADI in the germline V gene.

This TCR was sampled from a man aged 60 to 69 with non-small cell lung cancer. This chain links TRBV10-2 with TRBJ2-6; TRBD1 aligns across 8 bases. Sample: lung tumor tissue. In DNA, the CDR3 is TGCGCCAGCAGGGACAGGGACTTAGCTGGGGCCAACGTCCTGACTTTC. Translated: CASRDRDLAGANVLTF.